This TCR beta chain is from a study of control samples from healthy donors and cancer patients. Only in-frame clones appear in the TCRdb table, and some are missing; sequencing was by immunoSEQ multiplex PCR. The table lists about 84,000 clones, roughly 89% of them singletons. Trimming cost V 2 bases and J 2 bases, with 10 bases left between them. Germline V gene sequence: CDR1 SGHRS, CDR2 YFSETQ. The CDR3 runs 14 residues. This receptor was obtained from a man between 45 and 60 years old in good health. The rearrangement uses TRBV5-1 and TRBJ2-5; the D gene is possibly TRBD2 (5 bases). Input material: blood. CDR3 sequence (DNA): TGCGCCAGCAGCTTCGGACTGGTACAAGAGACCCAGTACTTC. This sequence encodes CASSFGLVQETQYF.